Shown below are 9 T cell receptor beta chains from a single sample sequenced in a study of regulatory T cells in long-lasting Graves disease (TCRdb year 2021). The time point label, read with the paper, signifies: newly diagnosed GD, antithyroid drugs for less than 3 months. For both TCR sequencing and RNA sequencing, RNA was extracted from PBMCs in TRIzol. Libraries were made using multiplex PCR. Instrument used: Illumina HiSeq 4000. TCR beta libraries were built with iRepertoire HTBI primers and Arm-PCR amplification of CDR3 regions. TCRdb itself trimmed the public reads at Q25 with fastp, ran MiXCR and retained productive beta chains. Each entry merges the rows of one CDR3 protein and shows their most common DNA and genes. Here the sample has hundreds of thousands of distinct CDR3 sequences; approximately 15% occur a single time. Roughly 18% of the sample comes from the top ten. These records were also assigned to another study, of T cells in Graves' hyperthyroidism and ophthalmopathy.

The sequencing here drew on peripheral blood mononuclear cells (PBMCs), taken at new diagnosis, from a patient treated with antithyroid drugs. These receptors were collected from a woman aged 30 to 39 with Graves disease. Donor details come from another sample of the same person, matched by shared clones.

This clonotype was observed a handful of times. The J gene is TRBJ2-3, the V gene TRBV19; D is ambiguous. CDR1 LNHDA and CDR2 SQIVND come from the germline V gene (reference sequence). This CDR3 has 14 residues. Between the trimmed V and J ends, which lost 1 base and 0 bases, there was a span of 5 bases. The CDR3 sequence is CASSIGSSTDTQYF. In DNA, the CDR3 is TGTGCCAGTAGTATAGGCAGCAGCACAGATACGCAGTATTTT.

This clonotype came up many times. This chain joins TRBV10-3 and TRBJ2-7; TRBD1 might be the D (7 bases). Looked up from germline, CDR1 is ENHRY and CDR2 is SYGVKD. The CDR3 consists of 15 residues. The ends were cut back, 11 bases at V and 3 bases at J, with 23 bases in the middle. The CDR3 sequence is CAARFGGGSGYEQYF. Written as DNA, the CDR3 is TGTGCCGCACGCTTTGGAGGGGGCAGTGGCTACGAGCAGTACTTC.

In its sample, this clonotype was seen a few times. The CDR3 DNA reads as TGTGCCAGTAGCAACAGACAGGATCTTTTTCGGCAGCCCCAGCATTTT. Translating gives CASSNRQDLFRQPQHF. The chain carries TRBV19 and TRBJ1-5, with a possible D match to TRBD1 (6 bases). V lost 6 bases and J 7 bases, leaving 22 bases between the germline ends. This CDR3 has 16 amino acids. Germline V gives CDR1 LNHDA, CDR2 SQIVND (reference sequence).

This chain joins TRBV12-3 or TRBV12-4 and TRBJ2-1; perhaps TRBD2 as D (5 bases). The CDR3 has 16 residues. V dropped 5 bases and J dropped 5 bases, with 19 bases sitting between them. CDR3 region: CASSHMNSAGNNEQFF. In DNA form, the CDR3 reads TGTGCCAGCAGTCATATGAACAGTGCCGGGAACAATGAGCAGTTCTTC.

This clonotype was picked up many times. The CDR3 here is CASRLTGASEKLFF. Here the CDR3 DNA reads TGTGCCAGCAGACTGACAGGGGCGTCCGAAAAACTGTTTTTT. This sequence joins TRBV11-2 and TRBJ1-4; 8 nucleotides match TRBD1. Germline loops: CDR1 SGHAT, CDR2 FQNNGV. The CDR3 consists of 14 residues. V dropped 6 bases and J dropped 8; count of bases not matched to a gene: 8. Variable domain in full (rest from reference TRBV11-2 and TRBJ1-4): EAGVAQSPRYKIIEKRQSVAFWCNPISGHATLYWYQQILGQGPKLLIQFQNNGVVDDSQLPKDRFSAERLKGVDSTLKIQPAKLEDSAVYLCASRLTGASEKLFFGSGTQLSVL.

The J gene is TRBJ2-1, the V gene TRBV11-3; the D gene is possibly TRBD2 (6 bases). The CDR3 length is 15 residues. Germline CDR1 is SGHNT and CDR2 is YENEEA. With 5 bases removed from V and 3 bases from J, the gap between germline ends came to 14 bases. CDR3 sequence (DNA): TGTGCCAGCAGCCCGCGAGGGGACTTCTACAATGAGCAGTTCTTC. Translated, it gives CASSPRGDFYNEQFF.

Many counts were recorded for this clonotype. This chain links TRBV19 with TRBJ1-3; D not certain. Trimming removed 7 bases at V and 3 bases at J, with 13 bases between. CDR3 length equals 14 residues. Germline CDR1 LNHDA, CDR2 SQIVND (reference sequence). CDR3 sequence (DNA): TGTGCCAGTATGCGGGATTCGGGTGGAAACACCATATATTTT. This gives the protein CASMRDSGGNTIYF.

This clonotype came up many times. This chain connects TRBV7-3 to TRBJ2-1; 11 positions agree with TRBD2. The V gene's germline CDR1 is SGHTA and CDR2 FQGTGA. Trimming took 2 bases from V and 4 from J; bases not matched to a gene: 4. The CDR3 is made up of 16 amino acids. CDR3 bases: TGTGCCAGCAGCTTAGAGGGACTAGCGGTTTACAATGAGCAGTTCTTC. Protein: CASSLEGLAVYNEQFF.

This clonotype has ten or more counts. This chain connects TRBV24-1 to TRBJ2-3, with D perhaps given as TRBD1 or TRBD2 (5 bases each). Germline V gene sequence: CDR1 KGHDR, CDR2 SFDVKD. With 2 bases removed from V and 5 bases from J, the gap between germline ends came to 10 bases. The CDR3 extends over 14 amino acids. For the CDR3, the DNA is TGTGCCACCAGTGATTCGAGGGGCGTAGATACGCAGTATTTT. Residues: CATSDSRGVDTQYF.